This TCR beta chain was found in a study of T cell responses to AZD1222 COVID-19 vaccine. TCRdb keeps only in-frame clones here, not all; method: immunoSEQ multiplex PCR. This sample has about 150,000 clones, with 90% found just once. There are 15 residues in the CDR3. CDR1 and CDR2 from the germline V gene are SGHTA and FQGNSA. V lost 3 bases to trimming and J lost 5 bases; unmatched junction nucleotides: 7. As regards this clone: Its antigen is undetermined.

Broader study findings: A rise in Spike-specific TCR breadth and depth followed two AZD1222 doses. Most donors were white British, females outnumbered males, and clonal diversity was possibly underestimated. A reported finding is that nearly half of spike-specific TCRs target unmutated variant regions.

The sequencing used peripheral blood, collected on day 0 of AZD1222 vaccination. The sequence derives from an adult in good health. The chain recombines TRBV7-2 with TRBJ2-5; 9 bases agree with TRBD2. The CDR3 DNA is TGTGCCAGCAGCTTCGGCGGGAGGGGGGTGGAGACCCAGTACTTC. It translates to CASSFGGRGVETQYF.